This passage covers 20 T cell receptor beta chains from one sample sequenced in a study of CXCR3-negative and CXCR3-positive naive CD8 T cells. Antigens of these TCRs are unknown. General observations from the study: TRB CDR3s of CXCR3-positive naive cells were more hydrophobic than those of CXCR3-negative naive cells.

The method, 5' RACE with UMI labels, was used to prepare the TRB cDNA libraries. TCRdb processed the 5' RACE reads again and assigns one entry to each CDR3 protein, with no DNA. This table lists about 130,000 distinct CDR3 sequences. The sequenced sample consisted of naive CXCR3+ CD8+ T cells from blood. Subset given: CD45RO-CCR7+CD27+CD95- naive CD8+ T cells expressing CXCR3 (TNR3+). The receptors here all came from a human donor in good health. Some clones in this sample may be carry-over from other donors' samples.

The chain couples TRBV5-1 to TRBJ2-2; checking the TCRdb D call of TRBD1 is not possible without DNA. This CDR3 comprises 15 residues. Germline V gives CDR1 SGHRS, CDR2 YFSETQ. The CDR3 sequence is CASSLGQLNTGELFF.

The gene calls are TRBV2 and TRBJ2-3; as DNA is missing, the TRBD1 call by TCRdb cannot be tested. This CDR3 is 13 amino acids long. Germline V lookup: CDR1 SNHLY, CDR2 FYNNEI. CDR3: CASSDLGEDTQYF. The full variable domain, with the rest looked up from reference TRBV2 and TRBJ2-3, is EPEVTQTPSHQVTQMGQEVILRCVPISNHLYFYWYRQILGQKVEFLVSFYNNEISEKSEIFDDQFSVERPDGSNFTLKIRSTKLEDSAMYFCASSDLGEDTQYFGPGTRLTVL.

The genes are TRBV5-6 and TRBJ2-1. Germline V gives CDR1 SGHDT, CDR2 YYEEEE. This CDR3 comprises 12 residues. The CDR3 protein is CASSPTWGEQFF.

This rearrangement joins TRBV20-1 to TRBJ2-1; TCRdb gives TRBD2 as the D gene, but with no DNA this cannot be confirmed. The V gene's germline CDR1 is DFQATT and CDR2 SNEGSKA (reference sequence). The CDR3 totals 16 residues. The CDR3 spells CSARVGASGGLDEQFF.

The chain links TRBV5-6 to TRBJ2-7; TCRdb names TRBD1, which stays unverified in the absence of DNA. CDR1 is SGHDT, CDR2 YYEEEE, per germline. The CDR3 totals 15 residues. The CDR3 reads CASSSGQGGTYEQYF.

This sequence joins TRBV14 and TRBJ2-1. CDR1 is SGHDN, CDR2 FVKESK, per germline. CDR3 size: 14 residues. CDR3 loop: CASSQDWAANEQFF.

The rearrangement links TRBV5-6 to TRBJ2-3; TCRdb indicates TRBD2, and absent DNA this call remains unverified. Germline values: CDR1 SGHDT, CDR2 YYEEEE. The CDR3 runs 15 residues. CDR3: CASSPPSLIPDTQYF.

This chain links TRBV6-5 with TRBJ2-7. This CDR3 has 12 amino acids. The germline V gene has CDR1 MNHEY and CDR2 SVGAGI. The CDR3 loop is CASSYVLGEQYF.

This chain joins TRBV7-9 and TRBJ1-1; the D call of TRBD1 rests on TCRdb alone, since no DNA is present to check it. This CDR3 spans 16 amino acids. CDR1 and CDR2 from the germline V gene are SEHNR and FQNEAQ (reference sequence). CDR3 region: CASSSGTGGVDTEAFF.

The chain employs TRBV6-2 or TRBV6-3 and TRBJ1-5; TCRdb gives TRBD1 as the D gene, but with no DNA this cannot be confirmed. The CDR3 sequence is 14 residues long. CDR1 is MNHEY and CDR2 is SVGEGT in the germline V gene. CDR3 amino acids: CASSYPGQVQPQHF.

The chain links TRBV6-5 to TRBJ2-5; TCRdb gives TRBD2 as the D gene, but with no DNA this cannot be confirmed. This CDR3 is built from 16 residues. The germline gives CDR1 MNHEY, CDR2 SVGAGI. The CDR3 loop reads CASSPNPLAGQETQYF.

V is TRBV12-3 or TRBV12-4 and J is TRBJ1-4; the TCRdb call, TRBD1, lacks DNA for checking. The CDR3 is 17 amino acids. Here the CDR3 reads CASSLIGLGPSNEKLFF.

This chain connects TRBV29-1 to TRBJ2-1; TCRdb returns TRBD1, unconfirmable since there is no DNA. Germline V CDR1 and CDR2: SQVTM, ANQGSEA. CDR3 length equals 15 residues. This CDR3 is CSVVFGDSSYNEQFF.

This chain uses TRBV4-3 with TRBJ2-7; there is no DNA to check the TCRdb D call of TRBD1. Germline V lookup: CDR1 LGHNA, CDR2 YSLEER. This CDR3 has 15 residues. The CDR3 sequence: CASSQDPLDRGEQYF.

The chain combines TRBV28 with TRBJ2-7; TCRdb proposes TRBD1, but this gene call is untestable without DNA. This CDR3 contains 13 residues. From germline, CDR1 is MDHEN and CDR2 SYDVKM. The CDR3 protein is CASRQTGADEQYF. The complete variable domain, with remaining parts taken from reference TRBV28 and TRBJ2-7, reads DVKVTQSSRYLVKRTGEKVFLECVQDMDHENMFWYRQDPGLGLRLIYFSYDVKMKEKGDIPEGYSVSREKKERFSLILESASTNQTSMYLCASRQTGADEQYFGPGTRLTVT.

J is TRBJ2-7 and V is TRBV5-5. Looked up from germline, CDR1 is SGHKS and CDR2 is YYEKEE (reference sequence). The CDR3 consists of 14 residues. CDR3 amino acids: CASSLLKGPYEQYF. The full variable domain, rest sourced from reference TRBV5-5 and TRBJ2-7, is DAGVTQSPTHLIKTRGQQVTLRCSPISGHKSVSWYQQVLGQGPQFIFQYYEKEERGRGNFPDRFSARQFPNYSSELNVNALLLGDSALYLCASSLLKGPYEQYFGPGTRLTVT.

The V call is TRBV20-1, the J call TRBJ1-4. CDR1 and CDR2 (germline): DFQATT, SNEGSKA (reference sequence). This CDR3 has 14 amino acids. CDR3 in amino acids: CSARAIGEGMELFF.

The gene calls are TRBV12-3 or TRBV12-4 and TRBJ2-3; TCRdb's D gene call, TRBD2, goes unchecked for lack of DNA. This CDR3 is 16 amino acids long. The CDR3 loop reads CASSSPLSGGADTQYF.

The chain joins TRBV14 to TRBJ2-1; TCRdb outputs TRBD1, but without DNA this stays unchecked. This CDR3 contains 17 residues. CDR1 and CDR2 from the germline V gene are SGHDN and FVKESK. The CDR3 here is CASSQDLGGARSNEQFF.

V is TRBV10-2 and J is TRBJ2-7; TCRdb designates TRBD2, a call that cannot be tested without DNA. The CDR3 runs to 15 residues. The germline V gene has CDR1 WSHSY and CDR2 SAAADI. This CDR3 reads CASSETSVLPGEQYF.